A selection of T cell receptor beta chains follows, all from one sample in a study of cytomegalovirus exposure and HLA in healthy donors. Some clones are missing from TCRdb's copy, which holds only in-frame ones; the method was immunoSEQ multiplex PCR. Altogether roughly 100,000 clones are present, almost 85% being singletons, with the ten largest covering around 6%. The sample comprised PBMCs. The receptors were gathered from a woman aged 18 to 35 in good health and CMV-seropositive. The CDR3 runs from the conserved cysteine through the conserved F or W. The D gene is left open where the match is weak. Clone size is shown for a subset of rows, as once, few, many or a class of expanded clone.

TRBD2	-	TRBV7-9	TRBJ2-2	TGTGCCAGCAGCCCGACTAGCGGGAGGGCCTCGGGGGAGCTGTTTTTT	CASSPTSGRASGELFF
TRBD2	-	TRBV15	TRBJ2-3	TGTGCCACCAGCAGGACTAGCGGGACTGCAGATACGCAGTATTTT	CATSRTSGTADTQYF
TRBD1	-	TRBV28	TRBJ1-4	TGTGCCAGCAGTTCGGACAGGGACACTAATGAAAAACTGTTTTTT	CASSSDRDTNEKLFF
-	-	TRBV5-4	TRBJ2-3	TGTGCCAGCAGCTTCCGGGGGGCCACAGATACGCAGTATTTT	CASSFRGATDTQYF
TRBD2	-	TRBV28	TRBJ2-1	TGTGCCAGCAGTTTATTTGTTAGCGGGAGTTCAAATGAGCAGTTCTTC	CASSLFVSGSSNEQFF
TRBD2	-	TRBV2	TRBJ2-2	TGTGCCAGCAGTGTGGGAGGGCACACCGGGGAGCTGTTTTTT	CASSVGGHTGELFF
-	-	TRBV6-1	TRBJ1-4	TGTGCCAGCAGTGAAGCGCCGCAGGGTAATGAAAAACTGTTTTTT	CASSEAPQGNEKLFF
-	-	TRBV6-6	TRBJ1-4	TGTGCCAGCAGTTACAGGACAGTCGAAAAACTGTTTTTT	CASSYRTVEKLFF
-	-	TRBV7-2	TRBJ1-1	TGTGCCAGCAGCGCACAGGGATACACTGAAGCTTTCTTT	CASSAQGYTEAFF
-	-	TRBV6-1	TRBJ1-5	TGTGCCAGCAGTGCCGGGACACTCAGCAATCAGCCCCAGCATTTT	CASSAGTLSNQPQHF
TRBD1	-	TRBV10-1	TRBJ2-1	TGCGCCAGCAGTACGTTCACAGGGGCGCAGTTCTTC	CASSTFTGAQFF
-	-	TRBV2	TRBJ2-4	TGTGCCAGCAGTGTTGGCAGCAAAAACATTCAGTACTTC	CASSVGSKNIQYF
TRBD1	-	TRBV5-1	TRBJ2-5	TGCGCCAGCAATCCGGGACAGGGGTCGGAGACCCAGTACTTC	CASNPGQGSETQYF
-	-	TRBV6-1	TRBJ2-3	TGTGCCAGCAGGGAGGGACTCCTTCTGGGGTATACGCAGTATTTT	CASREGLLLGYTQYF
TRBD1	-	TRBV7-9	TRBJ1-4	TGTGCCAGCAGCTTAGAGGGGGCAAGTAATGAAAAACTGTTTTTT	CASSLEGASNEKLFF
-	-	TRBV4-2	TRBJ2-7	TGTGCCAGCAGCCAAGAGGCTAGGGGCTACGAGCAGTACTTC	CASSQEARGYEQYF
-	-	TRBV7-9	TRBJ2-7	TGTGCCAGCAGCTTAGTCGCGGTCAGGGGTTTCACCTACGAGCAGTACTTC	CASSLVAVRGFTYEQYF
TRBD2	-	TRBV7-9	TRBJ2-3	TGTGCCAGCCGAACCGGGACTAGCGAGGGAGATACGCAGTATTTT	CASRTGTSEGDTQYF
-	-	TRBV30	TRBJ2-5	TGTGCCTGGAGGGAGTACCAAGAGACCCAGTACTTC	CAWREYQETQYF
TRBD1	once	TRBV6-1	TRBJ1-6	TGTGCCACCCCCCGGGGGGGACAGATTAATTCACCCCTCCACTTT	CATPRGGQINSPLHF
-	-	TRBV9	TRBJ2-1	TGTGCCAGCAGCCCACGGGACTGGACCTACAATGAGCAGTTCTTC	CASSPRDWTYNEQFF
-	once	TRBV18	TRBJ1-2	TGTGCCAGCTCACCACTGGGGGAGGCCTATGGCTACACCTTC	CASSPLGEAYGYTF
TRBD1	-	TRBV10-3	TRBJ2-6	TGTGCCATTTCCACAGGGGGCTTCAACTCTGGGGCCAACGTCCTGACTTTC	CAISTGGFNSGANVLTF
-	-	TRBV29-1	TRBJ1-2	TGCAGCGTCCCCTCGGAGGGGGGGAACTATGGCTACACCTTC	CSVPSEGGNYGYTF
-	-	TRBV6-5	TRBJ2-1	TGTGCCAGCAGTTCCAAACAGGGAATTGCATCCAATGAGCAGTTCTTC	CASSSKQGIASNEQFF
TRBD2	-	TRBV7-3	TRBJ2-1	TGTGCCAGCAGCTTAAGGGCTAGCGGGAGGTACAATGAGCAGTTCTTC	CASSLRASGRYNEQFF
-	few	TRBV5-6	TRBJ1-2	TGTGCCAGCAGCTTGGTGGCAGGAAACTATGGCTACACCTTC	CASSLVAGNYGYTF
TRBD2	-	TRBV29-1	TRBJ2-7	TGCAGCGTTGCTTGGCGGGGGGACTTCTACGAGCAGTACTTC	CSVAWRGDFYEQYF
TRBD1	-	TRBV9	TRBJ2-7	TGTGCCAGCAGCGCCGGGACAGGTACCGACGAGCAGTACTTC	CASSAGTGTDEQYF
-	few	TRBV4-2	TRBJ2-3	TGTGCCAGCAGCCGTGGCGGGAAGAAAGATACGCAGTATTTT	CASSRGGKKDTQYF
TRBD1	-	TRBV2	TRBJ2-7	TGTGCCAGCAGTGAACGACCGGACAGGTCCTACGAGCAGTACTTC	CASSERPDRSYEQYF
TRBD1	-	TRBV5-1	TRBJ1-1	TGCGCCAGCAGCTTGGTTTACAGGGGGAACACTGAAGCTTTCTTT	CASSLVYRGNTEAFF
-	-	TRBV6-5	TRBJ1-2	TGTGCCAGCAGTTCTTCAGGGGTATATGGCTACACCTTC	CASSSSGVYGYTF
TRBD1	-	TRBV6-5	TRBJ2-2	TGTGCCAGCAGTTACGCGACAGGGTCCGGGGAGCTGTTTTTT	CASSYATGSGELFF
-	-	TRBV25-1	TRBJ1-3	TGTGCCAGCAGTGAAACGGACAGCTACTCTGGAAACACCATATATTTT	CASSETDSYSGNTIYF
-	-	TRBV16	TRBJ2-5	TGTGCCAGCAGCCTTGGGCAGGCGGAGACCCAGTACTTC	CASSLGQAETQYF
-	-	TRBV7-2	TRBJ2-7	TGTGCCAGCAGCTTGGGGTCTAGAACTAGACACGAGCAGTACTTC	CASSLGSRTRHEQYF
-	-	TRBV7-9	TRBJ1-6	TGTGCCAGCAGCTCGAACAGGGTAGCAAGGTCACCCCTCCACTTT	CASSSNRVARSPLHF
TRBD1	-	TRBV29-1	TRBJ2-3	TGCAGCGTTGAGATATGGGACAGGGAAGCCACAGATACGCAGTATTTT	CSVEIWDREATDTQYF
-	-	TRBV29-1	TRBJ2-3	TGCAGCGCAGGAAGCGGTTCCACAGATACGCAGTATTTT	CSAGSGSTDTQYF
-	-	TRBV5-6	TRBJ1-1	TGTGCCAGCAGCTTGGTTGGCAGAGGTAACACTGAAGCTTTCTTT	CASSLVGRGNTEAFF
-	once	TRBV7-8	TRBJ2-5	TGTGCCAGCAGCTCTCACCGGGACTCCCAAGAGACCCAGTACTTC	CASSSHRDSQETQYF
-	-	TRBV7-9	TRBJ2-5	TGTGCCAGCAGTCTTACAGGGTTAGCAGAGACCCAGTACTTC	CASSLTGLAETQYF
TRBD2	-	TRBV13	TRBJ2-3	TGTGCCAGCCGGGAGCCGGGGGGGCGAGTAGATACGCAGTATTTT	CASREPGGRVDTQYF
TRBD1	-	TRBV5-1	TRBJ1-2	TGCGCCAGCAGCTTGGAGAGAACCGGGACAGGGGTTCATGGCTACACCTTC	CASSLERTGTGVHGYTF
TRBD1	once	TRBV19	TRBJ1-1	TGTGCCAGTAGTTCTCGGACAGGGGAACGTGAAGCTTTCTTT	CASSSRTGEREAFF
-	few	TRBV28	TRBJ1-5	TGTGCCAGCAGTTTACTGGACAGACTGATCAATCAGCCCCAGCATTTT	CASSLLDRLINQPQHF
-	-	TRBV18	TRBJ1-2	TGTGCCAGCCACGACAGCATGACCTACTACACCTTC	CASHDSMTYYTF
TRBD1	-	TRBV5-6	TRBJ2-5	TGTGCCAGCAGCTTGGTGGACAGGGGAGAGACCCAGTACTTC	CASSLVDRGETQYF
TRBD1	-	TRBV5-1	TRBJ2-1	TGCGCCAGCAGCGGGAGGGACAGGGGATCCTACAATGAGCAGTTCTTC	CASSGRDRGSYNEQFF
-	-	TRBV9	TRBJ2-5	TGTGCCAGCACCGATACCTCTGCGGGAGAGACCCAGTACTTC	CASTDTSAGETQYF
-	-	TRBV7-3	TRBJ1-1	TGTGCCAGCAGCCCCCGGGGGGGGTTCACTGAAGCTTTCTTT	CASSPRGGFTEAFF
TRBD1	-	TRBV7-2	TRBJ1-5	TGTGCCAGCAGCCGCAAAACAGGGGCGGATCAGCCCCAGCATTTT	CASSRKTGADQPQHF
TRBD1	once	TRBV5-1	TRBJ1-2	TGCGCCAGCAGGACAGGGTTGTATGGCTACACCTTC	CASRTGLYGYTF
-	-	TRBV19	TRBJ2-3	TGTGCCACAACGCCGGGTTGGGGGCGCAGGATGCGCACAGATACGCAGTATTTT	CATTPGWGRRMRTDTQYF